This TCR beta chain was captured in a study of T cell responses to AZD1222 COVID-19 vaccine. Produced via immunoSEQ multiplex PCR; TCRdb's table is partial and in-frame only. The top ten hold 5.1% of the sample, which has about 150,000 clones, 89% seen once. The CDR3 spans 17 residues. J gave up 8 bases and V 4 bases, and 11 bases lay outside the gene matches. Looked up from germline, CDR1 is LGHDT and CDR2 is YNNKEL (reference sequence). The sequencing used peripheral blood, collected on day 0 of AZD1222 vaccination. This chain joins TRBV3-1 (or the pseudogene TRBV3-2) and TRBJ2-1; 13 bases align to TRBD2. This TCR derives from an adult in good health. As DNA, the CDR3 is TGTGCCAGCAGCCCCCGGACTAGCGGGAGTTTTCCCCATGAGCAGTTCTTC. Translating it yields CASSPRTSGSFPHEQFF.